This T cell receptor beta chain was found in a study of response to subunit inactivated influenza vaccine. Study results and limitations: A suggestion made by the authors is that each seasonal influenza vaccination recruits few new T cells.

As concerns this clonotype: Its antigen is unidentified.

One entry per CDR3 protein, called by TCRdb with MiXCR from the RT-PCR reads. The table records more than 700,000 distinct CDR3 sequences, about 20% of them present only once. The CDR3 consists of 15 residues. Germline lookup yields CDR1 SGHTA and CDR2 FQGNSA. V dropped 5 bases and J dropped 5; count of bases not matched to a gene: 9. The gene calls are TRBV7-2 and TRBJ2-5; TRBD1 aligns across 9 bases. The receptor was isolated from a man in his fifties who received an inactivated influenza vaccine. The sample consisted of PBMCs from blood, taken 5 to 6 days after vaccination. The chain's CDR3 is CASSLTGTGWETQYF. DNA for the CDR3: TGTGCCAGCAGCCTAACCGGGACAGGGTGGGAGACCCAGTACTTC.